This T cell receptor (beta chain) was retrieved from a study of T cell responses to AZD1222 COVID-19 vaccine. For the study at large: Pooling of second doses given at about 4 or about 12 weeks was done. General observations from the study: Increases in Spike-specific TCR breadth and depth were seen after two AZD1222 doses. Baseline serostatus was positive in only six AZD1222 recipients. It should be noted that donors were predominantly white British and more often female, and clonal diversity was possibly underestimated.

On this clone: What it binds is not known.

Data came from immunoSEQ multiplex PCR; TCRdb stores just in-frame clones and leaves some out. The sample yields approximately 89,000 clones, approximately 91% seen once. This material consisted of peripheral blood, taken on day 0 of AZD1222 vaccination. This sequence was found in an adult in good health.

The CDR3 DNA reads as TGCAGCGCCCGGGGGGCGCGTGGTGAAGCTTTCTTT. This gives the protein CSARGARGEAFF. The chain combines TRBV29-1 with TRBJ1-1; a possible D gene is TRBD1 (6 bases). CDR1 and CDR2 from the germline V gene are SQVTM and ANQGSEA. The CDR3 sequence is 12 residues long. Trimming shortened V by 7 bases and J by 7 bases, and 16 bases separated the two germline ends.